Reported below is one T cell receptor beta chain. Its antigen is undetermined. This sample was included in a study of CD8 T cells in ankylosing spondylitis. General study points: Significantly higher representation of disease-linked clones was reported for matched ankylosing spondylitis synovial fluid. Earlier reports found some motif variants in synovial fluid and blood in reactive arthritis. It appeared that ankylosing spondylitis blood was characterized by a TCR beta motif of under ten highly homologous variants.

The junction had 7 bases not matched to a gene; V was cut back by 5 bases and J by 4 bases. CDR1 is GTSNPN and CDR2 is SVGIG in the germline V gene (reference sequence). The CDR3 contains 13 residues. Using quantitative 5'-RACE with molecular barcodes, the authors made TCR beta libraries. In TCRdb, the 5' RACE reads were re-called with MiXCR into one record per CDR3 protein. The sample lists nearly 25,000 distinct CDR3 sequences; 17% were seen once. This sequence was found in a male donor with ankylosing spondylitis or in good health (not recorded which). The sample was blood. V usage is TRBV30 and J usage is TRBJ2-7; 8 bases are a match to TRBD1. The CDR3 DNA is TGTGCCTGGGACAGGGGTTGGATTTACGAGCAGTACTTC. It codes for CAWDRGWIYEQYF.